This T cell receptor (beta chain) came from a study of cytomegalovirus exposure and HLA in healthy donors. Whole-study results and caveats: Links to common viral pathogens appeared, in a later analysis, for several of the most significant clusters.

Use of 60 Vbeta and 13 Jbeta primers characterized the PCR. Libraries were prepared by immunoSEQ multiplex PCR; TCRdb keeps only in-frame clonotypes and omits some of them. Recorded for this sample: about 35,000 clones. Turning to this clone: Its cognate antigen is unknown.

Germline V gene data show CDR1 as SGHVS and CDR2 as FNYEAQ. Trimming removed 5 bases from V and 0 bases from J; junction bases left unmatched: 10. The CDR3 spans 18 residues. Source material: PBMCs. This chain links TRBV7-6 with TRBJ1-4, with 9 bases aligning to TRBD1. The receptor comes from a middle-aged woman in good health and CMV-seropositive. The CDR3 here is CASSMTGGLIATNEKLFF. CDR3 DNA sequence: TGTGCCAGCAGCATGACAGGGGGATTGATAGCAACTAATGAAAAACTGTTTTTT.